This T cell receptor beta chain came from a study of blood T cell repertoires in COVID-19. The CDR3 spans 12 residues. The V and J ends lost 4 bases and 12 bases, in that order; junction bases with no gene match: 6. Germline values: CDR1 MNHEY, CDR2 SVGEGT. In the authors' methods: Researchers report that nucleated cell counts were estimated from reference gene primer amplification. Only in-frame clones appear in the TCRdb table, and some are missing; sequencing was by immunoSEQ multiplex PCR. V, J and clone size were drawn from that table, and D and trimming were deduced from the DNA. The table shows tens of thousands of clones, with 91% occurring only once. This clone came up once.

The TCR originated in a human donor with active COVID-19. The donor label of this sample is uncertain. This sequence joins TRBV6-2 or TRBV6-3 and TRBJ2-7; 10 nucleotides agree with TRBD1. Sequences were obtained from peripheral blood. The CDR3 DNA reads TGTGCCAGCAGTTGGGGGACAGGGGATCGGTACTTC. As protein: CASSWGTGDRYF.